Described below is a single T cell receptor (beta chain) sequence and its context. Antigen specificity is unknown. Per the study methods: It was from CDR3 differences across clinicopathological groups that a distant-metastasis classifier for papillary thyroid cancer was built. TCRdb re-clonotyped the PCR reads via MiXCR. The V and J calls shown here were made by TCRdb, not taken from the authors' results. Among about 46,000 clones listed, roughly a quarter were seen once. Before thyroid surgery, none of the patients had received any treatment. This sample was included in a study of metastatic and nonmetastatic thyroid tumors. Whole-study results and caveats: Significantly higher TCR beta diversity was reportedly seen in malignant thyroid tumors than benign nodules, in blood and tumor.

The CDR3 loop spans 13 amino acids. V was trimmed by 3 bases and J by 9 bases, leaving 12 bases between them. Germline lookup yields CDR1 LNHDA and CDR2 SQIVND (reference sequence). This sequence joins TRBV19 and TRBJ2-1; D remains unclear. The clonotype originates from a male donor with papillary thyroid cancer or a benign thyroid nodule (not recorded which). Some clones in this sample may be carry-over from other donors' samples. The sample consisted of blood. In nucleotides, the CDR3 is TGTGCCAGTAGTATTCAATGTCCAGGTGAGCAGTTCTTC. Residues: CASSIQCPGEQFF.